The TCR beta chain under discussion was sequenced for a study of blood T cell repertoires in COVID-19. Study overall: Researchers got acute and convalescent COVID-19 samples from the United States, Italy and Spain. Sample material is recorded as cDNA or gDNA derived from T cells, B-cell-depleted T cells, or PBMCs.

Profiling relied on immunoSEQ multiplex PCR, and the TCRdb table lists in-frame clones only, not all of them. The repertoire has a few hundred thousand clones, roughly 77% of them found once; the top ten carry around 9%. The CDR3 consists of 16 residues. V was cut by 0 bases and J by 8 bases, with 18 bases left in between. Per germline, CDR1 MGHRA and CDR2 YSYEKL. Adults between about 18 and 89 years of age took part from some 25 US areas. The sample consisted of PBMCs or T cells enriched from blood (not recorded which). The chain has TRBV4-1 and TRBJ2-3; a weak D match, TRBD1 (6 bases). This clonotype was obtained from a man aged 40-55 years who had recovered from COVID-19. Here the CDR3 DNA reads TGCGCCAGCAGCCAAGATTGGGCAGGGGCGGCGGGTACGCAGTATTTT. Translation: CASSQDWAGAAGTQYF.